This TCR beta chain was documented in a study of CD8 T cells in ankylosing spondylitis. Study-wide results and limits: Seven to nine highly homologous variants formed a TCR beta motif that appeared characteristic of ankylosing spondylitis blood.

This CDR3 region has 16 residues. Per the germline V gene, CDR1 is SGHRS and CDR2 is YFSETQ. The V end lost 6 bases, the J end lost 4 bases, and 22 bases lay between the germline ends. This clonotype was detected only a few times. Its antigen is unknown. MiXCR was run by TCRdb on the 5' RACE reads, yielding one entry per CDR3 protein. Seen here are 800,000 to 900,000 distinct CDR3 sequences, approximately 10% observed once, and the top ten hold about 0.5%. The specimen was blood, either unsorted or a sorted T cell fraction (not recorded which). The rearrangement uses TRBV5-1 and TRBJ1-1; tentative D call: TRBD1 (5 bases). The sequence was collected from a male donor with ankylosing spondylitis. The DNA of the CDR3 is TGCGCCAGCACCAGAGGGGCCGGTCAGGAGGGCACTGAAGCTTTCTTT. Translating it yields CASTRGAGQEGTEAFF. The whole variable domain, remainder taken from reference TRBV5-1 and TRBJ1-1, is KAGVTQTPRYLIKTRGQQVTLSCSPISGHRSVSWYQQTPGQGLQFLFEYFSETQRNKGNFPGRFSGRQFSNSRSEMNVSTLELGDSALYLCASTRGAGQEGTEAFFGQGTRLTVV.